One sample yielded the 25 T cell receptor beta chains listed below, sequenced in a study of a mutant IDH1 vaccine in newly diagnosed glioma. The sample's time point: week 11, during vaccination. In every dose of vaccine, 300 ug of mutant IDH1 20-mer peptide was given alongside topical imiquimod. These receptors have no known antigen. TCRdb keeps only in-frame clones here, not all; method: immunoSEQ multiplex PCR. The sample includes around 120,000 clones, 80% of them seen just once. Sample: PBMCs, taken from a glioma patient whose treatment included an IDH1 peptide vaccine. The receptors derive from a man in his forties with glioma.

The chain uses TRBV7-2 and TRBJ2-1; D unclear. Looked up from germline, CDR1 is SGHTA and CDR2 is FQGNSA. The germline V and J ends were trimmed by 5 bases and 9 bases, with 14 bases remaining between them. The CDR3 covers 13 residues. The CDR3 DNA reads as TGTGCCAGCAGCGTAGAAAGCTTCGGTGAGCAGTTCTTC. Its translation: CASSVESFGEQFF.

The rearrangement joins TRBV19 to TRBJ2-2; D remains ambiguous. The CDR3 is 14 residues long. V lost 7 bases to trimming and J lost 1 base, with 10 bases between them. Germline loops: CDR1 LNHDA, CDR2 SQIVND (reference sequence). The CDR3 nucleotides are TGTGCCAGTAATGGAAGGCGGAACACCGGGGAGCTGTTTTTT. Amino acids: CASNGRRNTGELFF.

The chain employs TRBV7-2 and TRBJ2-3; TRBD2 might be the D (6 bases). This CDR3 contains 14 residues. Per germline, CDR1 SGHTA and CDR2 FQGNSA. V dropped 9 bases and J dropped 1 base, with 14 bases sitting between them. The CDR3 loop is CASTARGGTDTQYF. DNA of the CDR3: TGTGCCAGTACGGCGCGGGGCGGCACAGATACGCAGTATTTT.

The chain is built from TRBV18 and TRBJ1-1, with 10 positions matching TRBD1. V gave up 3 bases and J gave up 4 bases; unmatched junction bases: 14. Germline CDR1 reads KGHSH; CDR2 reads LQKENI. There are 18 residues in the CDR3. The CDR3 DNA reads TGTGCCAGCTCACCTCCTGGATTGTGGACAGGGGGGGGCACTGAAGCTTTCTTT. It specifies CASSPPGLWTGGGTEAFF.

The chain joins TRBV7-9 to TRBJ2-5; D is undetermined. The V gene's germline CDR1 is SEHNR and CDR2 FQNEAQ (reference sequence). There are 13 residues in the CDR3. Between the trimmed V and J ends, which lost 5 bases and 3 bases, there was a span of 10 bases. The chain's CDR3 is CASSPDLKETQYF. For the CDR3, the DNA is TGTGCCAGCAGCCCGGACCTAAAAGAGACCCAGTACTTC.

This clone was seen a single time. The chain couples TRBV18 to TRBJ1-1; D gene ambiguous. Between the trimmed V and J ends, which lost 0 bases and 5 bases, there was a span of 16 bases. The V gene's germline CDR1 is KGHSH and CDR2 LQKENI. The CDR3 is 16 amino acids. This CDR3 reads CASSPPVISGGTEAFF. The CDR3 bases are TGTGCCAGCTCACCACCGGTAATCAGCGGAGGGACTGAAGCTTTCTTT. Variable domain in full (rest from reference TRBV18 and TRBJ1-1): NAGVMQNPRHLVRRRGQEARLRCSPMKGHSHVYWYRQLPEEGLKFMVYLQKENIIDESGMPKERFSAEFPKEGPSILRIQQVVRGDSAAYFCASSPPVISGGTEAFFGQGTRLTVV.

The CDR3 loop is CASTRGGQGGTEAFF. The DNA for the CDR3 is TGTGCCAGCACCCGCGGGGGACAGGGGGGGACTGAAGCTTTCTTT. The chain combines TRBV7-2 with TRBJ1-1, with TRBD1 matching 11 bases. The CDR3 sequence is 15 residues long. The germline V gene encodes CDR1 SGHTA and CDR2 FQGNSA. J lost 5 bases, V lost 7 bases, and 9 bases had no gene match.

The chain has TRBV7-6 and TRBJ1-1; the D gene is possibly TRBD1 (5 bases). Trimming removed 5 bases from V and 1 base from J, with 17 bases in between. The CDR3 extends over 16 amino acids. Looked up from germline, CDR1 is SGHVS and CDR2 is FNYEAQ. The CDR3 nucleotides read TGTGCCAGCAGCCCTCATCCCAGGGCGACGAACACTGAAGCTTTCTTT. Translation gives CASSPHPRATNTEAFF. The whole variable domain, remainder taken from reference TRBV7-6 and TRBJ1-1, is GAGVSQSPRYKVTKRGQDVALRCDPISGHVSLYWYRQALGQGPEFLTYFNYEAQQDKSGLPNDRFSAERPEGSISTLTIQRTEQRDSAMYRCASSPHPRATNTEAFFGQGTRLTVV.

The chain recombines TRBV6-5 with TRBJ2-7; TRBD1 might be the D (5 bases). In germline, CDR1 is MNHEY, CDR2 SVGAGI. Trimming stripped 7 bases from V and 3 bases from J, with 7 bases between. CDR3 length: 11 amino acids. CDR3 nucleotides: TGTGCCAGCACCCAGGGCTACGAGCAGTACTTC. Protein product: CASTQGYEQYF.

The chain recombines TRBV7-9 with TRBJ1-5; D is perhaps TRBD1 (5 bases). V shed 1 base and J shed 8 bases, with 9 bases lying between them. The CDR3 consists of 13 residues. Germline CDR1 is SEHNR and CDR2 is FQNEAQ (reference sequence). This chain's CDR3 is CASSLDGAEPQHF. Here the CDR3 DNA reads TGTGCCAGCAGCTTAGATGGGGCGGAGCCCCAGCATTTT.

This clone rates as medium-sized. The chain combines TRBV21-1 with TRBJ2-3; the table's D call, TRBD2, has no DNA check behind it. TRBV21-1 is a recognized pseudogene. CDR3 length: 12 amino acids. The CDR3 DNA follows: TGTGCCAGCACCACGGCCGGGGGTGCGCAGTATTTT. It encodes CASTTAGGAQYF.

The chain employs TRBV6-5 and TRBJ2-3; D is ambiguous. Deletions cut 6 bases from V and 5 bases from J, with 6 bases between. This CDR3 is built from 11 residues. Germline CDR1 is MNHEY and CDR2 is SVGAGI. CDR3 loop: CASSRQDTQYF. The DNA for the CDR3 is TGTGCCAGCAGCCGACAAGATACGCAGTATTTT.

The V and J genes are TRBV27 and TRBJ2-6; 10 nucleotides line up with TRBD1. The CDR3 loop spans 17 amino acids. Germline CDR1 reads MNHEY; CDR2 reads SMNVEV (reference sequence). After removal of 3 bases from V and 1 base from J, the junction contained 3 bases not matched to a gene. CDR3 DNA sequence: TGTGCCAGCAGTTTTGGACAGGGGGTTTCTGGGGCCAACGTCCTGACTTTC. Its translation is CASSFGQGVSGANVLTF.

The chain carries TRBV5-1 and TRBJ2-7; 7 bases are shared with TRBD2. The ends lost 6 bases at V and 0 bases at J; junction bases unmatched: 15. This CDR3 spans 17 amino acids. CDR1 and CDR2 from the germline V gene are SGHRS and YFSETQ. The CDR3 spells CASTGGRTNPFSYEQYF. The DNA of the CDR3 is TGCGCCAGCACGGGAGGCAGGACTAATCCTTTCTCCTACGAGCAGTACTTC.

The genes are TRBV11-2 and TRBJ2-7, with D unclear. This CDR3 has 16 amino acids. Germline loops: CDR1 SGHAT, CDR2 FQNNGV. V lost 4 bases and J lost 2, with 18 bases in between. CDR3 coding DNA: TGTGCCAGCAGCTCGAATCGCCGGGTCCCCCCCTACGAGCAGTACTTC. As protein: CASSSNRRVPPYEQYF.

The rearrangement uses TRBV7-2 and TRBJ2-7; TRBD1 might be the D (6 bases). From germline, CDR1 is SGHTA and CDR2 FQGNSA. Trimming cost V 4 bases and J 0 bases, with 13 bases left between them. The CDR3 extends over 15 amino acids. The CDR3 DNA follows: TGTGCCAGCAGCTCCGACAGGTTGAGCTCCTACGAGCAGTACTTC. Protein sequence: CASSSDRLSSYEQYF.

CDR3 in DNA: TGTGCCAGCAGCATGGGACAGGGGGCCTACAATGAGCAGTTCTTC. Amino acids: CASSMGQGAYNEQFF. The chain uses TRBV9 and TRBJ2-1; TRBD1 matches 11 bases. The V segment lost 4 bases and the J segment 2 bases; nucleotides outside the gene matches: 2. This CDR3 has 15 residues. Germline values: CDR1 SGDLS, CDR2 YYNGEE.

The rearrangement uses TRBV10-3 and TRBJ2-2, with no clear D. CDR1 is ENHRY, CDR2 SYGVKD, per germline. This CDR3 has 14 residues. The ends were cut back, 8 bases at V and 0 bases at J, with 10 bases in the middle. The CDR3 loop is CAIADTANTGELFF. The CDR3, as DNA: TGTGCCATCGCCGACACAGCGAACACCGGGGAGCTGTTTTTT.

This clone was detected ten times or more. The CDR3 is CASRAAQVSNQPQHF. CDR3 bases: TGTGCCAGCAGAGCGGCCCAGGTTAGCAATCAGCCCCAGCATTTT. The chain carries TRBV19 and TRBJ1-5; D is undetermined. Germline V lookup: CDR1 LNHDA, CDR2 SQIVND (reference sequence). CDR3 length: 15 residues. V gave up 9 bases and J gave up 0 bases, with 15 bases separating them.

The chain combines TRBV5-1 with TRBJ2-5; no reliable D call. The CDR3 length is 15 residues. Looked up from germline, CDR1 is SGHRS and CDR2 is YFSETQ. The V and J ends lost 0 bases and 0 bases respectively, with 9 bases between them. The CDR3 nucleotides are TGCGCCAGCAGCTTGGGGGCAGTTCACCAAGAGACCCAGTACTTC. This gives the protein CASSLGAVHQETQYF.

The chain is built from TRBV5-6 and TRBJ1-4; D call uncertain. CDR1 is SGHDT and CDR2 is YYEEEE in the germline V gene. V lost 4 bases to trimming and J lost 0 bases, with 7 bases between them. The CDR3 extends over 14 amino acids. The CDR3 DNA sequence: TGTGCCAGCAGCGCAGGTGCAACTAATGAAAAACTGTTTTTT. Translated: CASSAGATNEKLFF.

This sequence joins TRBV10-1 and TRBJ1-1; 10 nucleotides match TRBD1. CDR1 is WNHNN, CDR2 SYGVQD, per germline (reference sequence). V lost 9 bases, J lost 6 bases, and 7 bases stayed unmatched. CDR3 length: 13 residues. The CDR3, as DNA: TGCGCCAGTTCGGGACAGGGGAGTTCTGAAGCTTTCTTT. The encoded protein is CASSGQGSSEAFF.

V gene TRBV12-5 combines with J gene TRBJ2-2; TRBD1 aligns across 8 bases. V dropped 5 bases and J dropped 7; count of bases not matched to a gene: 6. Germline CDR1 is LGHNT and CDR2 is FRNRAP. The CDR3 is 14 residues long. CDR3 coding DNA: TGTGCTAGTGGTCAAGACAGGGGCGGCGGGGAGCTGTTTTTT. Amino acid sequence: CASGQDRGGGELFF.

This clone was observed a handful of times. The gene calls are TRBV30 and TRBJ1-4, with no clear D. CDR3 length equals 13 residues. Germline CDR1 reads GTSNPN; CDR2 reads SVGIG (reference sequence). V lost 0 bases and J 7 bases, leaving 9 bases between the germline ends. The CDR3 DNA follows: TGTGCCTGGAGTGTAGGTGCGGGTGAAAAACTGTTTTTT. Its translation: CAWSVGAGEKLFF.

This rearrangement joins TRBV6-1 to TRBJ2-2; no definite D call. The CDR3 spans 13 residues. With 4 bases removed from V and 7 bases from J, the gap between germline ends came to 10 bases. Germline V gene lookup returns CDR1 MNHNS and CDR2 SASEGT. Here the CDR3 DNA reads TGTGCCAGCAGTGCTGAAGGGATCGGGGAGCTGTTTTTT. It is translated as CASSAEGIGELFF.